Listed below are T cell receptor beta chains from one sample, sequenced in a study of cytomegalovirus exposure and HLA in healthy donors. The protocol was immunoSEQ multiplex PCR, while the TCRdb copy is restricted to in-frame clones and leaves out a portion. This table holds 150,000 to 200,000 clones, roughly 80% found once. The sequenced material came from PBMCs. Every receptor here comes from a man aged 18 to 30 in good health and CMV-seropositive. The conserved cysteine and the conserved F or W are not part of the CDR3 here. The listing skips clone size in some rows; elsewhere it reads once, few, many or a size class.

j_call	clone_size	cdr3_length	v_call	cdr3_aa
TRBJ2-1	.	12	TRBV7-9	ASSSKGRGDEQF
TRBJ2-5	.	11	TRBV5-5	ASSPTTQETQY
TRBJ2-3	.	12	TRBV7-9	ASSPSRGRDTQY
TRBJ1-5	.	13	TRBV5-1	ASSPSGGTEQPQH
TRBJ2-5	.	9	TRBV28	ASSLRETQY
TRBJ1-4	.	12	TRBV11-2	ASRAPQMNEKLF
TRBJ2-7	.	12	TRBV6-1	ATFGTGSSYEQY
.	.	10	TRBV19	ARRREAYEQY
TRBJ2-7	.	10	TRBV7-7	ASSVRGGEQY
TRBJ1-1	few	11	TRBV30	AWSNMMNTEAF
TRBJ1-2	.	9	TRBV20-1	SASRQVGYT
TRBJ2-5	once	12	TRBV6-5	ASSYRKGQETQY
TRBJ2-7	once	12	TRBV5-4	ASSWSGGLYEQY
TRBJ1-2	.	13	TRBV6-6	ASSYVGQGAGGYT
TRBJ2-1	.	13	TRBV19	ASSMLAGGSNEQF
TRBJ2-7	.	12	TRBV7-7	ASSLMGQTHEQY
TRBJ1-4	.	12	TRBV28	ASTSQGWDEKLF
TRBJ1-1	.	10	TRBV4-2	ASSADNPEAF
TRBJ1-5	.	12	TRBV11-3	AKQNPMMNQPQH
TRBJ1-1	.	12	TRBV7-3	ASSENKQQGVAF
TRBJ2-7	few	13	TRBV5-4	ASSSYSGRMYEQY
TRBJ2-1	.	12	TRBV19	ASSTGHDYNEQF
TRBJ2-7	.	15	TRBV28	ASSLYSGLANSYEQY
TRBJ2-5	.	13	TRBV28	ASSLTSGSSETQY
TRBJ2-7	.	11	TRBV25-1	ASSETGAYEQY
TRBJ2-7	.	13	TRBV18	ASSPSGTSSVEQY
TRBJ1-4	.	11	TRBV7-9	ASSLDQRGKLF
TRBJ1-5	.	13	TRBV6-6	ASSSPDRSNQPQH
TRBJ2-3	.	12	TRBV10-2	ASRTSGMADTQY
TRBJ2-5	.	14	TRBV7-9	ASSFPGLVGQETQY
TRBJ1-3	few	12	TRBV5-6	ASSEQGPGNTIY
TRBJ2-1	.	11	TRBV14	ASSQVTNNEQF
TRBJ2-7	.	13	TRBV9	ASSVGVTGVYEQY
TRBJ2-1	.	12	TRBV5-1	ASSPGDFYNEQF
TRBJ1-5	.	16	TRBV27	ASRKKDGGLFGNQPQH
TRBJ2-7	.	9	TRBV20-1	SASRSDEQY
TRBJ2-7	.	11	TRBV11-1	ASSLRGAYEQY
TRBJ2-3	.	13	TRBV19	ASTLRDRGTDTQY
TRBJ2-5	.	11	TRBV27	ASSSRDQETQY
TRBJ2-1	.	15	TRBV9	ASSVDISLSSYNEQF
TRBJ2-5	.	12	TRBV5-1	ASSLPSGGETQY
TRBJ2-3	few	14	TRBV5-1	ASSWGLAGGTDTQY
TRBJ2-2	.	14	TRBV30	AWSTTGTGAAGELF
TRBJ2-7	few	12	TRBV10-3	AISESGDTYEQY
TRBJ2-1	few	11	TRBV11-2	ASSLDLGNEQF
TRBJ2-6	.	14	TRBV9	ASSSKAGSGANVLT
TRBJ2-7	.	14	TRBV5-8	ASRPRLAGGSYEQY
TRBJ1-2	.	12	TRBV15	ATSRDQGNYGYT